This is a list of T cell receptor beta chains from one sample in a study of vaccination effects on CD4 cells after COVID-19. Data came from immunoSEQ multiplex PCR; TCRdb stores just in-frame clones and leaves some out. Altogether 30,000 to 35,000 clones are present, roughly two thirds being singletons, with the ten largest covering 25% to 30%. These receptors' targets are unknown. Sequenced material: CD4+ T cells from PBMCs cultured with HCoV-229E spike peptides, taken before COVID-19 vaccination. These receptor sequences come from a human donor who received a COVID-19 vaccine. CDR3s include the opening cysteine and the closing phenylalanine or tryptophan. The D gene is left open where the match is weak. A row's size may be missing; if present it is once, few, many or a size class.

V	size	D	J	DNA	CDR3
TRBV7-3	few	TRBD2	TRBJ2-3	TGTGCCAGCAGCTCTCGCCAGCGGGGGGGCCGGGGAGATACGCAGTATTTT	CASSSRQRGGRGDTQYF
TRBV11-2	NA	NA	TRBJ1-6	TGTGCCAGCAGCTTAGACAGGGCATATTCACCCCTCCACTTT	CASSLDRAYSPLHF
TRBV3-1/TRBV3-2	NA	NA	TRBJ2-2	TGTGCCAGCAGCCGAAGTGGGCAGAACGCCGGGGAGCTGTTTTTT	CASSRSGQNAGELFF
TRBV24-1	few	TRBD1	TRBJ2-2	TGTGCCACCAGTGGAGGGGGCATTGCCGGGGAGCTGTTTTTT	CATSGGGIAGELFF
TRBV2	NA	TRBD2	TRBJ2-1	TGTGCCAGCAGGGGGACAACTAGCGGACCCTACAATGAGCAGTTCTTC	CASRGTTSGPYNEQFF
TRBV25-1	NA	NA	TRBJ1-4	TGTGCCAGCAGAGATCAGGGACATAATGAAAAACTGTTTTTT	CASRDQGHNEKLFF
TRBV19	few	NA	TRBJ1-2	TGTGCCAGTGAAGGCCTGAAGGGCTATGGCTACACCTTC	CASEGLKGYGYTF
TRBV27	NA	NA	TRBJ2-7	TGTGCCAGCAGAGTGCAGGGAATAGTGGAACGCGAGCAGTACTTC	CASRVQGIVEREQYF
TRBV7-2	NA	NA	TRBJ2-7	TGTGCCAGCAACCAGGGGCAGGGGCTATGGGAGCAGTACTTC	CASNQGQGLWEQYF
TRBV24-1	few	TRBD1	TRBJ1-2	TGTGCCACCAGTGATTCGGACAGGGCTGGCTACACCTTC	CATSDSDRAGYTF
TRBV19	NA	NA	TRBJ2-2	TGTGCCAGTAGTATAAATCCGGATGGGGTTGGCACCGGGGAGCTGTTTTTT	CASSINPDGVGTGELFF
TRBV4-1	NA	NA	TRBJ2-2	TGCGCCAGCAGCCTAAGTGGAGGGGTGACCGGGGAGCTGTTTTTT	CASSLSGGVTGELFF
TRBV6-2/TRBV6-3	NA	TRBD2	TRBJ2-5	TGTGCCAGCAGTTCCCCCACCCGACTAGCGGGGATTCAAGAGACCCAGTACTTC	CASSSPTRLAGIQETQYF
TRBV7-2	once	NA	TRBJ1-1	TGTGCCAGCAGCACATCGACGGTCATGAACACTGAAGCTTTCTTT	CASSTSTVMNTEAFF
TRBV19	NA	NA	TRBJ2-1	TGTGCCAGTAGTATTGGGGGAGCTGTAACGTTGAAGCAGTTCTTC	CASSIGGAVTLKQFF
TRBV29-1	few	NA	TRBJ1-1	TGCAGCGTTAATGGCAGGTCCAACACTGAAGCTTTCTTT	CSVNGRSNTEAFF
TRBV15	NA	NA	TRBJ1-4	TGTGCCACCAGTCCCGGGGAGAGGACTAATGAAAAACTGTTTTTT	CATSPGERTNEKLFF
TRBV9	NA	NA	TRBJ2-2	TGTGCCAGCAGCGTCACCGGGGGCAGGACAACCGGGGAGCTGTTTTTT	CASSVTGGRTTGELFF
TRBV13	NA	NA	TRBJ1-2	TGTGCCAGCAGCTTAGGTGGGAACTATGGCTACACCTTC	CASSLGGNYGYTF
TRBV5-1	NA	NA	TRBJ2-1	TGCGCCAGCAGCTTGGAAGGGGCCGGAGCCTACAATGAGCAGTTCTTC	CASSLEGAGAYNEQFF
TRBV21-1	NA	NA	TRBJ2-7	TGTGCCAGCAGCGAACCGGGACTAGCGGGAGATTCCATCGAGCAGTACTTC	CASSEPGLAGDSIEQYF
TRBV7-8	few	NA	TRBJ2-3	TGTGCCAGCAGCTCCCCCTCTACTAGCACAGATACGCAGTATTTT	CASSSPSTSTDTQYF
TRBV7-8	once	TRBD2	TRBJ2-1	TGTGCCAGCAGATCGGGACTAGCGGGGAGCTATGAGCAGTTCTTC	CASRSGLAGSYEQFF
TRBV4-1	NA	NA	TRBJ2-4	TGCGCCAGCAGCCAAGATAGGGGCAGGATAGTAGCCAAAAACATTCAGTACTTC	CASSQDRGRIVAKNIQYF
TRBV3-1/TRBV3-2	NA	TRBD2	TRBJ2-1	TGTGCCAGCACCCGACTAGCGGGAGGGGGTGAGCAGTTCTTC	CASTRLAGGGEQFF
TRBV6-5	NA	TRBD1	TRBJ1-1	TGTGCCAGCAGAGGCGGGACAGCACGGGGAACTGAAGCTTTCTTT	CASRGGTARGTEAFF